This T cell receptor beta chain is drawn from a study of T cell responses to AZD1222 COVID-19 vaccine. Study conclusions and caveats: Most donors were white British, females outnumbered males, and clonal diversity was possibly underestimated. Only six individuals given AZD1222 were seropositive at baseline. Close to half of spike-specific TCRs reportedly recognize unmutated variant regions.

Comment on this clone: Its target is not known.

The data were produced by immunoSEQ multiplex PCR, yet TCRdb's version contains in-frame clones alone and is incomplete. This table has roughly 120,000 clones, around 85% appearing once. CDR3 size: 15 residues. V lost 6 bases and J 4 bases, leaving 18 bases between the germline ends. Germline CDR1 and CDR2: MNHEY and SVGAGI. This sequence joins TRBV6-5 and TRBJ1-2, with D uncertain. This sample comprised peripheral blood, obtained on day 0 of AZD1222 vaccination. This clonotype was obtained from an adult in good health. CDR3 sequence reads: CASRVTDAPSYGYTF. The DNA of the CDR3 is TGTGCCAGCAGGGTCACAGACGCCCCTAGCTATGGCTACACCTTC.